This TCR beta chain was captured by sequencing in a study of cytomegalovirus exposure and HLA in healthy donors. Study overall: Across roughly 400 genotyped donors, around 82% landed in the Caucasian-associated ancestry cluster.

CDR3 length: 14 amino acids. V shed 3 bases and J 3 bases; nucleotides not matched to a gene: 3. The V gene's germline CDR1 is SNHLY and CDR2 FYNNEI. Primers for the PCR totalled 60 Vbeta and 13 Jbeta. Measured with immunoSEQ multiplex PCR; TCRdb has only the in-frame clones, and not every one. The data contain around 100,000 clones, 70% to 80% of them seen just once; the ten biggest clones take up roughly 2.7%. The source of this sequence is a middle-aged man in good health and CMV-seropositive. The gene calls are TRBV2 and TRBJ2-5; TRBD1 matches 8 bases. Sequenced input: PBMCs. CDR3 in amino acids: CASSDYRGEETQYF. In nucleotides, the CDR3 is TGTGCCAGCAGTGATTACAGGGGGGAAGAGACCCAGTACTTC.